This TCR beta chain derives from a study of blood T cells in healthy people across ages. This clonotype has a count of ten or more. CDR1 MGHRA and CDR2 YSYEKL come from the germline V gene. This CDR3 spans 17 amino acids. V was cut by 4 bases and J by 1 base, with 14 bases left in between. A second PCR of about 7 to 12 cycles used a sample-barcoded 5' primer and a J-beta primer mix. TCRdb re-analysed the 5' RACE reads in MiXCR, keeping a single row per CDR3 protein. Among 1.5 million to 2 million distinct CDR3 sequences listed, about 28% were seen once. The material sequenced was blood. V is TRBV4-1 and J is TRBJ2-6, with a possible D match to TRBD1 (6 bases). The sequence was obtained from a woman aged 30 to 39 in good health. In DNA, the CDR3 is TGCGCCAGCAGCCGCCTGGGACACCAATCTGGGGCCAACGTCCTGACTTTC. This sequence encodes CASSRLGHQSGANVLTF.